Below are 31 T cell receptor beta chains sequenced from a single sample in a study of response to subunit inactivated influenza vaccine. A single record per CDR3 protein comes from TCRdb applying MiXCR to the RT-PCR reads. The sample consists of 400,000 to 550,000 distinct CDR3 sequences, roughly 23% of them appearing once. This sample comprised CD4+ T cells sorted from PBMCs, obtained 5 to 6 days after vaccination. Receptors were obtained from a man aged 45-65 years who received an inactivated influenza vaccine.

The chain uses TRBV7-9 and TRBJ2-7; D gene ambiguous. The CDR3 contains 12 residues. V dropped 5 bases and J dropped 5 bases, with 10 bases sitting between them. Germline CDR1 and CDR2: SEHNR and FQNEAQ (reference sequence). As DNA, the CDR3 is TGTGCCAGCAGCGGTGAGTGGAACGAGCAGTACTTC. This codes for CASSGEWNEQYF.

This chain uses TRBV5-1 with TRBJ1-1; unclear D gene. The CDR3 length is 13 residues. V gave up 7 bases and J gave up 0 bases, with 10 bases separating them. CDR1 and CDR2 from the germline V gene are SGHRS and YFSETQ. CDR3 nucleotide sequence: TGCGCCAGCCACGGTACTATGAACACTGAAGCTTTCTTT. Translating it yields CASHGTMNTEAFF.

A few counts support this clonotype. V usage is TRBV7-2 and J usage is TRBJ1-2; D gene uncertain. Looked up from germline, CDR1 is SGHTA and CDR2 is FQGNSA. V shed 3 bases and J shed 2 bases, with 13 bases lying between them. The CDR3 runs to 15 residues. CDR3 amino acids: CASSLENGQNYGYTF. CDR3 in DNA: TGTGCCAGCAGCTTGGAGAACGGCCAAAACTATGGCTACACCTTC. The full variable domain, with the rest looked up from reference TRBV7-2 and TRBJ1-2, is GAGVSQSPSNKVTEKGKDVELRCDPISGHTALYWYRQSLGQGLEFLIYFQGNSAPDKSGLPSDRFSAERTGGSVSTLTIQRTQQEDSAVYLCASSLENGQNYGYTFGSGTRLTVV.

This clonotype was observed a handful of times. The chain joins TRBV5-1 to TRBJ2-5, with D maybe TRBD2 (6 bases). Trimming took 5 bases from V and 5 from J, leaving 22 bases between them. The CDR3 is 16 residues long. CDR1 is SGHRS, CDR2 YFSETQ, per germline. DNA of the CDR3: TGCGCCAGCAGTTCTAGGTCGGAGGGACGGAACGAGACCCAGTACTTC. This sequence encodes CASSSRSEGRNETQYF.

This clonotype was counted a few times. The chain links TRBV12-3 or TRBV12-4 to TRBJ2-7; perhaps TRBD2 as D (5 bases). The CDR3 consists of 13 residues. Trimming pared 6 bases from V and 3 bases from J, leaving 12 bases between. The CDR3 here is CASSPTSIYEQYF. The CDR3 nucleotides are TGTGCCAGCAGCCCAACTAGTATCTACGAGCAGTACTTC.

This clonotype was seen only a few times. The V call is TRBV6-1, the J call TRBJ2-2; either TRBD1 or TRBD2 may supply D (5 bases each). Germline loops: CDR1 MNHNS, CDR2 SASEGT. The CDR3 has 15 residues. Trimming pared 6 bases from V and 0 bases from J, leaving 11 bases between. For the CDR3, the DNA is TGTGCCAGCAGACCGGGACCAACGAACACCGGGGAGCTGTTTTTT. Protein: CASRPGPTNTGELFF.

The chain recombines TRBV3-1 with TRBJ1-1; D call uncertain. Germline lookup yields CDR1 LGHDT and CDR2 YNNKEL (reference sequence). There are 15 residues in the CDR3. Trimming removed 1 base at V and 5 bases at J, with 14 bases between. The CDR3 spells CASSQVRVIWTEAFF. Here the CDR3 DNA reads TGTGCCAGCAGCCAAGTAAGGGTGATATGGACTGAAGCTTTCTTT.

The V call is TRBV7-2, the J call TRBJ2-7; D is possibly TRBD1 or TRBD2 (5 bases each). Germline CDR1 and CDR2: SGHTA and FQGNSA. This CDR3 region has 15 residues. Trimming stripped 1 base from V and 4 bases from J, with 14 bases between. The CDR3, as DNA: TGTGCCAGCAGCTTAGGTTTCGGGGCTTGGTACGAGCAGTACTTC. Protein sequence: CASSLGFGAWYEQYF.

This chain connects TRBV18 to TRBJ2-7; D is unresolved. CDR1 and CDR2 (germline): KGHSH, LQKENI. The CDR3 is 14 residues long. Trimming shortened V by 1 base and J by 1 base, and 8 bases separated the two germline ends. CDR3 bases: TGTGCCAGCTCACCACGAGAAGGGTCCTACGAGCAGTACTTC. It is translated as CASSPREGSYEQYF.

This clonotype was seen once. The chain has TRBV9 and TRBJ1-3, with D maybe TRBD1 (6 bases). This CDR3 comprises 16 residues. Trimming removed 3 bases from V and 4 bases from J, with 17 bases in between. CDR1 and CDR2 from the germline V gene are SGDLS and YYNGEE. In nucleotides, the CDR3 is TGTGCCAGCAGCGGCACCCAGGGGCCGGCAGGAAACACCATATATTTT. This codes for CASSGTQGPAGNTIYF.

This CDR3 is CASSLSFTSGYSYEQYF. The DNA of the CDR3 is TGTGCCAGCAGTTTATCATTCACTAGCGGCTACTCCTACGAGCAGTACTTC. The J gene is TRBJ2-7, the V gene TRBV27, with TRBD2 matching over 8 bases. V dropped 0 bases and J dropped 0; count of bases not matched to a gene: 7. The CDR3 runs to 17 residues. Germline CDR1 reads MNHEY; CDR2 reads SMNVEV (reference sequence).

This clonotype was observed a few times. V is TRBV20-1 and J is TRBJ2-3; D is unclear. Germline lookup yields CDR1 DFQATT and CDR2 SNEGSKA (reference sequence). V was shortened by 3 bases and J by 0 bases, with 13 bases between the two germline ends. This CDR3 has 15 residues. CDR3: CSASILVSSTDTQYF. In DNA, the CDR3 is TGCAGTGCTAGTATTCTTGTTTCTAGCACAGATACGCAGTATTTT.

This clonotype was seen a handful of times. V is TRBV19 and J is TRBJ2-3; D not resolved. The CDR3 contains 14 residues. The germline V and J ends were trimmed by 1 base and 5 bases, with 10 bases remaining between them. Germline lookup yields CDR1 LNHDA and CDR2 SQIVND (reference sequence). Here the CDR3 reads CASSIGGAQDTQYF. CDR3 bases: TGTGCCAGTAGTATAGGAGGAGCCCAAGATACGCAGTATTTT.

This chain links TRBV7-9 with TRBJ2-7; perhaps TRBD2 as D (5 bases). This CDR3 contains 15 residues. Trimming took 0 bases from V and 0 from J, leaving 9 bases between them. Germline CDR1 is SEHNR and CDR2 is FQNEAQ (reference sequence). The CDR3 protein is CASSLAERSSYEQYF. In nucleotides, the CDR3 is TGTGCCAGCAGCTTAGCGGAGCGGAGCTCCTACGAGCAGTACTTC.

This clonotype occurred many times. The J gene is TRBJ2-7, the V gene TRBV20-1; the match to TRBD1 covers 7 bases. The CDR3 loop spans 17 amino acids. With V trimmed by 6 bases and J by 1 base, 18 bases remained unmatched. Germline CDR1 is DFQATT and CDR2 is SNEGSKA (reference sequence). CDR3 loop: CSARRPVTGSKSYEQYF. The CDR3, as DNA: TGCAGTGCGCGACGGCCGGTGACAGGGAGTAAATCCTACGAGCAGTACTTC.

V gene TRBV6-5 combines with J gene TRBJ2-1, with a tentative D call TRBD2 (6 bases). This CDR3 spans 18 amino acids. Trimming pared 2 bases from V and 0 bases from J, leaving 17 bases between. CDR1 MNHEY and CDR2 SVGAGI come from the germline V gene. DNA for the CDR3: TGTGCCAGCAGTTACCGCGGTGGGGGGACGAGCTCCTACAATGAGCAGTTCTTC. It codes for CASSYRGGGTSSYNEQFF.

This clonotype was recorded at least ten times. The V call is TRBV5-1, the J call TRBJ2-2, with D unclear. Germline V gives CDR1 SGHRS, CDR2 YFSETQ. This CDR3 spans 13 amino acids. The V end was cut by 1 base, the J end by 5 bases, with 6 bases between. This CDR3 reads CASSLSETGELFF. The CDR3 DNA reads TGCGCCAGCAGCTTGTCAGAAACCGGGGAGCTGTTTTTT.

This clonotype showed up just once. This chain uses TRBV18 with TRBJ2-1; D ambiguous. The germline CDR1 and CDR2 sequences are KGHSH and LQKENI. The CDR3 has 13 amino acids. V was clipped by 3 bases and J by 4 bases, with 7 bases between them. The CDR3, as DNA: TGTGCCAGCTCACCGGAGAGGTACAATGAGCAGTTCTTC. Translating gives CASSPERYNEQFF. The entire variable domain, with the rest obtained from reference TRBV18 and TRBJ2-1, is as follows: NAGVMQNPRHLVRRRGQEARLRCSPMKGHSHVYWYRQLPEEGLKFMVYLQKENIIDESGMPKERFSAEFPKEGPSILRIQQVVRGDSAAYFCASSPERYNEQFFGPGTRLTVL.

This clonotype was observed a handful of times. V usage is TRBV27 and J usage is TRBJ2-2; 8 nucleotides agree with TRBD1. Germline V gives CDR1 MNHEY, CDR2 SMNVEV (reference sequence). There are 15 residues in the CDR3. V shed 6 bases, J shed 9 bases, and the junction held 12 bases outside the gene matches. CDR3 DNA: TGTGCCAGCAGCTCCGGGACAGGTCTATTTTGGGAGCTGTTTTTT. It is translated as CASSSGTGLFWELFF.

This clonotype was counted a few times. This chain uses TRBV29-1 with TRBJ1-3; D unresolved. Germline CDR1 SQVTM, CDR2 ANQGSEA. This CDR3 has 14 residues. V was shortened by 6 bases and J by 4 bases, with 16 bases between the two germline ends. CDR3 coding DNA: TGCAGCGTCACCGAGGGAGGGTTGGGAAACACCATATATTTT. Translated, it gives CSVTEGGLGNTIYF. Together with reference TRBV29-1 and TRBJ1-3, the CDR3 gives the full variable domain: SAVISQKPSRDICQRGTSLTIQCQVDSQVTMMFWYRQQPGQSLTLIATANQGSEATYESGFVIDKFPISRPNLTFSTLTVSNMSPEDSSIYLCSVTEGGLGNTIYFGEGSWLTVV.

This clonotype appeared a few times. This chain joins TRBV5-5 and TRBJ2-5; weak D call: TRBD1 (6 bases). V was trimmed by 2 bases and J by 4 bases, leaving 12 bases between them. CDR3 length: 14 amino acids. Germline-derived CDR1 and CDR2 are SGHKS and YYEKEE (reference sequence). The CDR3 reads CASSFTGRGETQYF. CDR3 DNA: TGTGCCAGCAGCTTCACAGGGAGAGGAGAGACCCAGTACTTC.

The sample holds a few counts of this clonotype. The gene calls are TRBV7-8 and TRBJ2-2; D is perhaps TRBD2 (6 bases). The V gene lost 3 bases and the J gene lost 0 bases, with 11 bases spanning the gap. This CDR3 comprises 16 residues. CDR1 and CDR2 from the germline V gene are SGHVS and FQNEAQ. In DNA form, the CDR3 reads TGTGCCAGCAGCTTCCCGGGACTTGCGAACACCGGGGAGCTGTTTTTT. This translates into CASSFPGLANTGELFF.

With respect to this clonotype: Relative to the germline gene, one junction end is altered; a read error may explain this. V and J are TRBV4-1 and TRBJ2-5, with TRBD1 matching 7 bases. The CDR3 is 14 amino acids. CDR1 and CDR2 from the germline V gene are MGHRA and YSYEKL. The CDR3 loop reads CASSRRDSEEAQYF. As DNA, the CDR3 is TGCGCCAGCAGCCGCCGGGACAGTGAAGAGGCCCAGTACTTC.

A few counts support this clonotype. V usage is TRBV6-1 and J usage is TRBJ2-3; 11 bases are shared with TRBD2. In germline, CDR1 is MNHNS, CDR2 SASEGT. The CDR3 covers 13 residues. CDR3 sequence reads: CASGRVGTDTQYF. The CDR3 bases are TGTGCTAGCGGGAGGGTAGGCACAGATACGCAGTATTTT.

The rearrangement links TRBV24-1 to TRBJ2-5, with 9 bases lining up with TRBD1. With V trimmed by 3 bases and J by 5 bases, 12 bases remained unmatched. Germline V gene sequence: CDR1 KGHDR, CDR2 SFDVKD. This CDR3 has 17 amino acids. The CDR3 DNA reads TGTGCCACCAGTGATCCATTCCCGGGACAGGGATTTGAGACCCAGTACTTC. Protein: CATSDPFPGQGFETQYF.

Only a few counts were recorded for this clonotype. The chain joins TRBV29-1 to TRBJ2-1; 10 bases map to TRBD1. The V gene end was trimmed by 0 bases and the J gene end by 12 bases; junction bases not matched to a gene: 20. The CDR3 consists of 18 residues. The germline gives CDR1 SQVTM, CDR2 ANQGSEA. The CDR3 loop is CSVEDRGDRGRRDLVQFF. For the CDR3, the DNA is TGCAGCGTTGAAGATCGGGGAGACAGGGGGCGCCGGGATCTGGTGCAGTTCTTC.

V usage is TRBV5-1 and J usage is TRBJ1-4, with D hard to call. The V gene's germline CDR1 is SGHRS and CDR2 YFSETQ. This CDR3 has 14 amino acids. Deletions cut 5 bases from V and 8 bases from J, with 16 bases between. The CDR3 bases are TGCGCCAGCAGTGATCCCAAAGAAGGGGAAAAACTGTTTTTT. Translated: CASSDPKEGEKLFF. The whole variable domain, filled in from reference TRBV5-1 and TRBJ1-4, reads KAGVTQTPRYLIKTRGQQVTLSCSPISGHRSVSWYQQTPGQGLQFLFEYFSETQRNKGNFPGRFSGRQFSNSRSEMNVSTLELGDSALYLCASSDPKEGEKLFFGSGTQLSVL.

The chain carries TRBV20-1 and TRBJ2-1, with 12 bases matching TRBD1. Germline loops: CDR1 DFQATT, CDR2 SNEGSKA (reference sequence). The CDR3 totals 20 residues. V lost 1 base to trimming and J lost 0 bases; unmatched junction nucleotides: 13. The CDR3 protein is CSARGRGQGAPRSSYNEQFF. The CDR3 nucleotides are TGCAGTGCTAGAGGTAGGGGACAGGGGGCTCCTCGGAGCTCCTACAATGAGCAGTTCTTC.

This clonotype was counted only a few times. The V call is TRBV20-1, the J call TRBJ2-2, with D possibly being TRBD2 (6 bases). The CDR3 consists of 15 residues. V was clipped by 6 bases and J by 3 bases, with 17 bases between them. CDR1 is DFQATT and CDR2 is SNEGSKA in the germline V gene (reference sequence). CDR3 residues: CSAPYRGTHTGELFF. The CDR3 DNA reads TGCAGTGCACCGTATCGGGGGACTCACACCGGGGAGCTGTTTTTT.

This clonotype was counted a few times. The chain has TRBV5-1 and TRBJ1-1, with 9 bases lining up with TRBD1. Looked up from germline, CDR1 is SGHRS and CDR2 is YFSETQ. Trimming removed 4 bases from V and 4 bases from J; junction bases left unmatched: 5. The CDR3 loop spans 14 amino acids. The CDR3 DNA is TGCGCCAGCAGCGGACAGGGGATCGTCACTGAAGCTTTCTTT. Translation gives CASSGQGIVTEAFF.

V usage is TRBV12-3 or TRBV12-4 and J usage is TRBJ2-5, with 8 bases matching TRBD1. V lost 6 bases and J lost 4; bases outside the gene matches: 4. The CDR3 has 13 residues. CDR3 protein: CASRDRVGETQYF. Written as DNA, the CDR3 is TGTGCCAGCAGGGACAGGGTAGGAGAGACCCAGTACTTC.